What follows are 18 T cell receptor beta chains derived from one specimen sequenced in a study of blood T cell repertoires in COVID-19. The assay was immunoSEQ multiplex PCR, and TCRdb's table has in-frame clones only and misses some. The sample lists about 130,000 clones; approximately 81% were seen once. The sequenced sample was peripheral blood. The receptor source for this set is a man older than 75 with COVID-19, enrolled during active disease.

The CDR3 protein is CASSPDRGDYNEQFF. CDR3 nucleotide sequence: TGTGCCAGCAGCCCCGACAGGGGTGACTACAATGAGCAGTTCTTC. The rearrangement joins TRBV2 to TRBJ2-1, with 8 bases fitting TRBD1. The CDR3 sequence is 15 residues long. Germline CDR1 reads SNHLY; CDR2 reads FYNNEI. The V segment lost 6 bases and the J segment 3 bases; nucleotides outside the gene matches: 7.

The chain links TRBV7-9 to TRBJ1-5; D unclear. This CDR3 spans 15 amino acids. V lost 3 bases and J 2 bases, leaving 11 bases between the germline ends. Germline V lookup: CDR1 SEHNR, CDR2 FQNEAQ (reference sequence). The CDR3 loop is CASSFGEGGNQPQHF. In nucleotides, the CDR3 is TGTGCCAGCAGCTTCGGGGAAGGCGGCAATCAGCCCCAGCATTTT.

The CDR3 nucleotides read TGTGCCAGCAGTTACTTTGGGGGGTCCACTGAAGCTTTCTTT. Translated, it gives CASSYFGGSTEAFF. The rearrangement uses TRBV6-5 and TRBJ1-1; D might be TRBD1 (5 bases). From germline, CDR1 is MNHEY and CDR2 SVGAGI. Between the trimmed V and J ends, which lost 1 base and 4 bases, there was a span of 10 bases. The CDR3 loop spans 14 amino acids.

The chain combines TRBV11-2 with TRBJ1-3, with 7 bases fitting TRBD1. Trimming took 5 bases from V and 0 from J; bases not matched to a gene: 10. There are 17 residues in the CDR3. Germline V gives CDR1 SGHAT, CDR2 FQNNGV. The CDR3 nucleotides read TGTGCCAGCAGCCCGTTGACAGGGATTGGCTCTGGAAACACCATATATTTT. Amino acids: CASSPLTGIGSGNTIYF. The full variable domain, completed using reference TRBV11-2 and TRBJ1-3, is EAGVAQSPRYKIIEKRQSVAFWCNPISGHATLYWYQQILGQGPKLLIQFQNNGVVDDSQLPKDRFSAERLKGVDSTLKIQPAKLEDSAVYLCASSPLTGIGSGNTIYFGEGSWLTVV.

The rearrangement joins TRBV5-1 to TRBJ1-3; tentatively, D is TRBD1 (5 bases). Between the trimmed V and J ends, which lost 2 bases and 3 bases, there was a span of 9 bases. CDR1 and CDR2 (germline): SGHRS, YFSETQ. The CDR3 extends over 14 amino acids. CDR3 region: CASSLGQGGNTIYF. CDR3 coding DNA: TGCGCCAGCAGCTTAGGTCAGGGTGGAAACACCATATATTTT.

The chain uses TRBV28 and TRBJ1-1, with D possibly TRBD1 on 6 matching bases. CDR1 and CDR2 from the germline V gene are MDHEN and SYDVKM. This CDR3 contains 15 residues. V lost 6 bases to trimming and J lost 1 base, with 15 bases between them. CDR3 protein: CASRDQGRTNTEAFF. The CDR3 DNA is TGTGCCAGCAGGGACCAGGGGCGGACGAACACTGAAGCTTTCTTT.

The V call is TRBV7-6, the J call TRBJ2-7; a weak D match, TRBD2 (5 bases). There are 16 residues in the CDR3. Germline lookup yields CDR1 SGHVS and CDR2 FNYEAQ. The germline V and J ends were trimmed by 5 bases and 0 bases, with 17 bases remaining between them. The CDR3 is CASSLNARGPSYEQYF. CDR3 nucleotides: TGTGCCAGCAGCCTTAACGCGCGAGGGCCCTCCTACGAGCAGTACTTC.

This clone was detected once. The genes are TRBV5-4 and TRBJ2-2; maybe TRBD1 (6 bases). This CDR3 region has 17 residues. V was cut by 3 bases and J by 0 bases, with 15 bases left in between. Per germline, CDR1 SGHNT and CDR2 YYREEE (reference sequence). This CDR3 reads CASSSFGQHANTGELFF. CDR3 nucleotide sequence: TGTGCCAGCAGCTCGTTCGGACAGCATGCGAACACCGGGGAGCTGTTTTTT.

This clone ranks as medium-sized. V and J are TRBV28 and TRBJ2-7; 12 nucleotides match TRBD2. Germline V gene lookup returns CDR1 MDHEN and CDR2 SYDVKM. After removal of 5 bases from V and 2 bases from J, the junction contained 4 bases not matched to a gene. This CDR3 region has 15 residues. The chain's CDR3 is CASSGLAGRAYEQYF. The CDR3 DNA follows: TGTGCCAGCAGTGGACTAGCGGGACGGGCCTACGAGCAGTACTTC.

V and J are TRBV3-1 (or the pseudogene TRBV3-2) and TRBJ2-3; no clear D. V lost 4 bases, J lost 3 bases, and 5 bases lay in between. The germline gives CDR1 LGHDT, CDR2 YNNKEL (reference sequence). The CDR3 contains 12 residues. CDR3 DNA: TGTGCCAGCAGCCCCTCGACAGATACGCAGTATTTT. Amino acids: CASSPSTDTQYF.

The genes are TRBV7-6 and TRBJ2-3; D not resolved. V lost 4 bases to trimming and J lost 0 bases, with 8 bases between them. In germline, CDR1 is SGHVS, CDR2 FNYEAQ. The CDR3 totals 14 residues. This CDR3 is CASSSFSSTDTQYF. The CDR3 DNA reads TGTGCCAGCAGCTCTTTCTCTAGCACAGATACGCAGTATTTT. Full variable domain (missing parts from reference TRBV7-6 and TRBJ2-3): GAGVSQSPRYKVTKRGQDVALRCDPISGHVSLYWYRQALGQGPEFLTYFNYEAQQDKSGLPNDRFSAERPEGSISTLTIQRTEQRDSAMYRCASSSFSSTDTQYFGPGTRLTVL.

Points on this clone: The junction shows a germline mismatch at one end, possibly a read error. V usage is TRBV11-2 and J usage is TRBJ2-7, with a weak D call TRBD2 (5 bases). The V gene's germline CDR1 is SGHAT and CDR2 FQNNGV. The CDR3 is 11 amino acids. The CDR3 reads CASSLKGRENF. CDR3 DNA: TGTGCCAGCAGCCTCAAGGGTCGGGAAAACTTC.

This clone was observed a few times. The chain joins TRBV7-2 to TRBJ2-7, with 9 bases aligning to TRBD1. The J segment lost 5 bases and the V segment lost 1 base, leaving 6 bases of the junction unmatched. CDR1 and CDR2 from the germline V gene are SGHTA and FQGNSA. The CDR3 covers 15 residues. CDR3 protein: CASSLVGDRADEQYF. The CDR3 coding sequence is TGTGCCAGCAGCTTAGTTGGGGACAGGGCGGACGAGCAGTACTTC.

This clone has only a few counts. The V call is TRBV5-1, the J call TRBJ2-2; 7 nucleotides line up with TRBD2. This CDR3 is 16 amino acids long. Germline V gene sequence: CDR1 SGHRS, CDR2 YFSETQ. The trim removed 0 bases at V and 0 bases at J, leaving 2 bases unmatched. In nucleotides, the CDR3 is TGCGCCAGCAGCTTGGCGCTAGCGGCGAACACCGGGGAGCTGTTTTTT. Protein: CASSLALAANTGELFF.

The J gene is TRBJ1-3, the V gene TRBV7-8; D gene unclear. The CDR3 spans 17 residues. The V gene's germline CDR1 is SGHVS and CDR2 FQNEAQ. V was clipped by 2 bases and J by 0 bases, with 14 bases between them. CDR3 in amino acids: CASSLSPGWHSGNTIYF. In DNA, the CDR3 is TGTGCCAGCAGCTTATCCCCCGGGTGGCACTCTGGAAACACCATATATTTT.

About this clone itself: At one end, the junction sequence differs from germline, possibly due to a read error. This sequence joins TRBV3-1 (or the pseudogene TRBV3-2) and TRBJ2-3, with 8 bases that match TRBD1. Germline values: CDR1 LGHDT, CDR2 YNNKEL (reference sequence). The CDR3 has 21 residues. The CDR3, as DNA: TGTGCCTGCAGCCAAGAAAGGGGAGTTGGGGACAGGTCTGCGGTAACAGATACGCAGTATTTT. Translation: CACSQERGVGDRSAVTDTQYF.

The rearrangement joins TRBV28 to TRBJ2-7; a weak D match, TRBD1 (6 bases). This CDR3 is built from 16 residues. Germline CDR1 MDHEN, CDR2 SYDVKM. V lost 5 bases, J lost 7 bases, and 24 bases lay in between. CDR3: CASSKIRDKPRREQYF. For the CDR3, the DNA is TGTGCCAGCAGTAAAATCCGGGACAAACCAAGACGGGAGCAGTACTTC.

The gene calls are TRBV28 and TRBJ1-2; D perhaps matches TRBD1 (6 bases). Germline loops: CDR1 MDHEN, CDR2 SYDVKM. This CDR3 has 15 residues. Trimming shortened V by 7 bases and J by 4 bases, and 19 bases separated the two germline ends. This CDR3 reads CASTVGAQLIYGYTF. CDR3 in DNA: TGTGCCAGCACCGTGGGGGCCCAGCTCATCTATGGCTACACCTTC.